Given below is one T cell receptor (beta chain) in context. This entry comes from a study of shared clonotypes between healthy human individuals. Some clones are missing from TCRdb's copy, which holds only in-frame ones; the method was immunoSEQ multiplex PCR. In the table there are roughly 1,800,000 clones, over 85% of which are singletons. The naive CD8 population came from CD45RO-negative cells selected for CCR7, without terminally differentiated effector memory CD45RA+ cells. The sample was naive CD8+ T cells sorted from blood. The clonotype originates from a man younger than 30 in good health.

The CDR3 sequence is CSVDRDWGQETQYF. The CDR3 DNA reads as TGCAGCGTTGACCGGGATTGGGGCCAAGAGACCCAGTACTTC. The chain links TRBV29-1 to TRBJ2-5, with D tentatively TRBD2 (5 bases). The CDR3 contains 14 residues. The V end lost 3 bases, the J end lost 1 base, and 12 bases lay between the germline ends. Germline V gene data show CDR1 as SQVTM and CDR2 as ANQGSEA.